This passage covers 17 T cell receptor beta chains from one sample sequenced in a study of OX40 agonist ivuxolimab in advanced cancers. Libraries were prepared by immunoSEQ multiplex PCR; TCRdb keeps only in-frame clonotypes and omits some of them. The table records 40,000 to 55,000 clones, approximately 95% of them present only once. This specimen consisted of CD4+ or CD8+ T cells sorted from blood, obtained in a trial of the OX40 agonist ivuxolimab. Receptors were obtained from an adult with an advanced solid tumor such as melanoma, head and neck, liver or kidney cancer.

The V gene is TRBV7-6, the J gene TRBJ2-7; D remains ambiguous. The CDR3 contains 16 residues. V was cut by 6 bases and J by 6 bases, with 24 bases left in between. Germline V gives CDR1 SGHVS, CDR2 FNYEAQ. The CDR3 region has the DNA TGTGCCAGCAGTCTCAGGACGGATCAGACCTTCCTCGAGCAGTACTTC. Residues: CASSLRTDQTFLEQYF.

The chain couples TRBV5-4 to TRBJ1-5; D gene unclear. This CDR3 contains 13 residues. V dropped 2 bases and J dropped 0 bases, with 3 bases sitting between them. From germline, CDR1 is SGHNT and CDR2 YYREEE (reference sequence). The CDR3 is CASSFDSNQPQHF. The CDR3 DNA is TGTGCCAGCAGCTTCGATAGCAATCAGCCCCAGCATTTT. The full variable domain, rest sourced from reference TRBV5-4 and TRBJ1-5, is ETGVTQSPTHLIKTRGQQVTLRCSSQSGHNTVSWYQQALGQGPQFIFQYYREEENGRGNFPPRFSGLQFPNYSSELNVNALELDDSALYLCASSFDSNQPQHFGDGTRLSIL.

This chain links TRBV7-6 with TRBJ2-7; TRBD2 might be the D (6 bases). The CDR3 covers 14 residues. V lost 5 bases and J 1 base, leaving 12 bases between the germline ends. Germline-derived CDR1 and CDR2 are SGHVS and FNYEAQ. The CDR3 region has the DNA TGTGCCAGCAGCCTCCGGGACTCTTCCTACGAGCAGTACTTC. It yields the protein CASSLRDSSYEQYF.

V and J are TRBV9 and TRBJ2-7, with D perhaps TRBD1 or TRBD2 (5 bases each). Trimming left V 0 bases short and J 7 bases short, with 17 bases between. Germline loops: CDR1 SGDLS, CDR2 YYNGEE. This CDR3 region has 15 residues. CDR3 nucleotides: TGTGCCAGCAGCGTAGCGAGCGGTTTAGCAGGGGAGCAGTACTTC. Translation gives CASSVASGLAGEQYF.

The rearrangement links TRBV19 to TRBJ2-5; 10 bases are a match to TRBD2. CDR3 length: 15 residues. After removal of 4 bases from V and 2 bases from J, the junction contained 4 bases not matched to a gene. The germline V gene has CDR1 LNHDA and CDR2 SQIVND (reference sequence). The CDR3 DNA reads TGTGCCAGTAGTAGCACTAGCGGGGCTCAAGAGACCCAGTACTTC. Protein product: CASSSTSGAQETQYF.

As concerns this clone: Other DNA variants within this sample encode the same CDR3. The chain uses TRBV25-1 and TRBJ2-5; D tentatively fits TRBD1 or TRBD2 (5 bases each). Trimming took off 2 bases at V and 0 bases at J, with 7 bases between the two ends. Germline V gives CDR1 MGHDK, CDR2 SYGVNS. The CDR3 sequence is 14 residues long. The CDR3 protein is CASSERGHQETQYF. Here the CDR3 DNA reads TGTGCCAGCAGTGAAAGGGGACACCAAGAGACCCAGTACTTC. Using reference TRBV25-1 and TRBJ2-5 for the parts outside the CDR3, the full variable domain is EADIYQTPRYLVIGTGKKITLECSQTMGHDKMYWYQQDPGMELHLIHYSYGVNSTEKGDLSSESTVSRIRTEHFPLTLESARPSHTSQYLCASSERGHQETQYFGPGTRLLVL.

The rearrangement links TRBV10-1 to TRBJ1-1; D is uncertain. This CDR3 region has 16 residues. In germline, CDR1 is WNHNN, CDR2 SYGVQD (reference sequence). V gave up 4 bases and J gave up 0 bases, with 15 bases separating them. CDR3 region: CASSGSRSPLNTEAFF. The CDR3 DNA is TGCGCCAGCAGTGGATCTCGATCCCCCTTGAACACTGAAGCTTTCTTT.

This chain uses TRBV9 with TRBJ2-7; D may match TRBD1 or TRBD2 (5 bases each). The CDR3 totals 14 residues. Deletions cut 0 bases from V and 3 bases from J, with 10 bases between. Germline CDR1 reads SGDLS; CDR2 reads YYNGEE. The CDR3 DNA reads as TGTGCCAGCAGCGTAGGAGGGGTAGGCTACGAGCAGTACTTC. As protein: CASSVGGVGYEQYF. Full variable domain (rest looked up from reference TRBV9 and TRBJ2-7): DSGVTQTPKHLITATGQRVTLRCSPRSGDLSVYWYQQSLDQGLQFLIQYYNGEERAKGNILERFSAQQFPDLHSELNLSSLELGDSALYFCASSVGGVGYEQYFGPGTRLTVT.

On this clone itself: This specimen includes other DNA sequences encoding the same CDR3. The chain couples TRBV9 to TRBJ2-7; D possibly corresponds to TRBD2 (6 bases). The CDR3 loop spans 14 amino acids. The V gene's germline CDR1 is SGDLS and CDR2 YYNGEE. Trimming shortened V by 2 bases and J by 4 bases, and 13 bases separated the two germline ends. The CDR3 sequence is CASSVTGDGYEQYF. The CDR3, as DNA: TGTGCCAGCAGCGTCACGGGAGACGGGTACGAGCAGTACTTC.

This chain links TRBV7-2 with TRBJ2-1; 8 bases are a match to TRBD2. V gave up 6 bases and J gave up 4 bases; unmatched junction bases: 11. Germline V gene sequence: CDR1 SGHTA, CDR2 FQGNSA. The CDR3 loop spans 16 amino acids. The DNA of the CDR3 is TGTGCCAGCAGACAACAAGCGGGAGACTCATACAATGAGCAGTTCTTC. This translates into CASRQQAGDSYNEQFF.

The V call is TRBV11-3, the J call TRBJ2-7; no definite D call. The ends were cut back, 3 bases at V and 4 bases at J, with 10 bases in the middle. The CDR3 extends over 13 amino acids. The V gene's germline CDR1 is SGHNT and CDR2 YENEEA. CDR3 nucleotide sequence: TGTGCCAGCAGCTTCCGACTTGGATACGAGCAGTACTTC. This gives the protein CASSFRLGYEQYF.

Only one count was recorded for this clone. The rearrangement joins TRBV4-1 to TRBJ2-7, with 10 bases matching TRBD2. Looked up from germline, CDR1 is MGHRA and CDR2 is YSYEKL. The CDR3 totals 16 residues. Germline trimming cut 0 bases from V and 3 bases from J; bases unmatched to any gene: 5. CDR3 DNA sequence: TGCGCCAGCAGCCAAGAAACTAGCGGGGCTTACTACGAGCAGTACTTC. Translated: CASSQETSGAYYEQYF.

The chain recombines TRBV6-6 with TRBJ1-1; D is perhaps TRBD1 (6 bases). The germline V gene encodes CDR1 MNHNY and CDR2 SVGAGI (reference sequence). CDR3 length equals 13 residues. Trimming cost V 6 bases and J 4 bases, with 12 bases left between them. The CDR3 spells CASSPGQSTEAFF. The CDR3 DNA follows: TGTGCCAGCAGCCCTGGACAGTCCACTGAAGCTTTCTTT.

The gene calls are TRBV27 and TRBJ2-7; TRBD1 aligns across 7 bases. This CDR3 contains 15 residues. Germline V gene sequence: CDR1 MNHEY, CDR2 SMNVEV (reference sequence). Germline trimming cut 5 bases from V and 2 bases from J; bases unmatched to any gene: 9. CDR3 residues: CASSTPGTAPYEQYF. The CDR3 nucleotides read TGTGCCAGCAGTACACCCGGGACAGCTCCCTACGAGCAGTACTTC.

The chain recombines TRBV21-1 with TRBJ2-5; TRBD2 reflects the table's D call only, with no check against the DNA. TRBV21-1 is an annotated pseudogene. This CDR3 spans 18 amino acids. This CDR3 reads CASSKRARLAGVQETQYF. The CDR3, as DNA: TGTGCCAGCAGCAAAAGGGCGAGACTAGCGGGAGTGCAGGAGACCCAGTACTTC.

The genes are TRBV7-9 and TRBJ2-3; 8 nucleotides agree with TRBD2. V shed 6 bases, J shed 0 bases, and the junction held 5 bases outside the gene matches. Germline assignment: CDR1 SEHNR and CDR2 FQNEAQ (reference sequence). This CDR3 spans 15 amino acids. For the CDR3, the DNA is TGTGCCAGCAGTTCCCCTAGCGGGAGCACAGATACGCAGTATTTT. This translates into CASSSPSGSTDTQYF.

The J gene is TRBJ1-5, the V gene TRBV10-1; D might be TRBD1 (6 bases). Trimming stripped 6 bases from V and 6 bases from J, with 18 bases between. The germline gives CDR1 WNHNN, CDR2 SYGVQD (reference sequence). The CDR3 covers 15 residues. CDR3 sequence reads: CASSPRQGSGQPQHF. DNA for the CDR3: TGCGCCAGCAGCCCACGGCAGGGGTCTGGTCAGCCCCAGCATTTT.